One sample yielded the 2 T cell receptor beta chains listed below, sequenced in a study of a mutant IDH1 vaccine in newly diagnosed glioma. For these receptors, no antigen is known. Indicated time point: week 5, during vaccination. One vaccine dose held 300 ug of mutant IDH1 20-mer peptide and came with topical imiquimod. Only in-frame clones appear in the TCRdb table, and some are missing; sequencing was by immunoSEQ multiplex PCR. The sample lists roughly 34,000 clones, 56% occurring once. Specimen: PBMCs, collected from a glioma patient whose treatment included an IDH1 peptide vaccine. The receptors come from a woman aged 18-29 years with glioma.

The chain combines TRBV11-2 with TRBJ1-1; perhaps TRBD1 as D (6 bases). Germline CDR1 reads SGHAT; CDR2 reads FQNNGV. The ends were cut back, 1 base at V and 5 bases at J, with 11 bases in the middle. The CDR3 has 14 residues. The DNA for the CDR3 is TGTGCCAGCAGCTTAGTGGGGGGCAGGACTGAAGCTTTCTTT. Its protein is CASSLVGGRTEAFF.

This clone was seen more than once but under ten times. The rearrangement joins TRBV9 to TRBJ2-7; 15 bases line up with TRBD2. CDR1 SGDLS and CDR2 YYNGEE come from the germline V gene. The CDR3 is made up of 18 amino acids. J lost 2 bases, V lost 0 bases, and 6 bases had no gene match. As DNA, the CDR3 is TGTGCCAGCAGCGTAGGGACGGGACTAGCGGGAGGAACCTACGAGCAGTACTTC. Its protein is CASSVGTGLAGGTYEQYF.